A selection of T cell receptor beta chains follows, all from one sample in a study of neoadjuvant anti-PD-1 for oral cavity cancer. The repertoire was sequenced with immunoSEQ multiplex PCR; TCRdb's copy has only in-frame clones and lacks some. Among roughly 68,000 clones listed, about 90% were seen once. The sequencing used PBMCs, collected after nivolumab (anti-PD-1) treatment. The source is a person between 35 and 79 years old with oral cavity squamous cell carcinoma. CDR3s include the opening cysteine and the closing phenylalanine or tryptophan. A D gene is named only where the DNA matches it firmly. The size of a clone is reported for some rows only, either as once, few or many, or as a class for expanded clones.

j_call clone_size v_call d_call cdr3_aa cdr3_nt
TRBJ2-1 . TRBV5-4 TRBD2 CASSLTSGNNEQFF TGTGCCAGCAGCTTGACTAGCGGAAACAATGAGCAGTTCTTC
TRBJ2-1 . TRBV14 . CASSLRGDNEQFF TGTGCCAGCAGCCTCAGGGGGGACAATGAGCAGTTCTTC
TRBJ2-2 . TRBV2 . CASSDLSGELFF TGTGCCAGCAGTGATCTGTCCGGGGAGCTGTTTTTT
TRBJ1-4 once TRBV11-2 . CASSFGGFEKLFF TGTGCCAGCAGCTTCGGGGGGTTCGAAAAACTGTTTTTT
TRBJ2-7 . TRBV11-2 . CASSSRRGPREQYF TGTGCCAGCAGCTCGCGCCGGGGACCCCGCGAGCAGTACTTC
TRBJ2-7 . TRBV11-2 . CASSSRGLSYEQYF TGTGCCAGCAGCTCCCGGGGTCTCTCCTACGAGCAGTACTTC
TRBJ2-6 . TRBV28 TRBD2 CASNGGGTGANVLTF TGTGCCAGCAACGGGGGGGGTACCGGGGCCAACGTCCTGACTTTC
TRBJ2-2 . TRBV7-8 TRBD1 CASSPRTGDTGELFF TGTGCCAGCAGCCCCCGGACAGGAGACACCGGGGAGCTGTTTTTT
TRBJ1-5 . TRBV4-1 . CASSQTRGSGQPQHF TGCGCCAGCAGCCAAACCCGGGGGTCGGGTCAGCCCCAGCATTTT
TRBJ1-1 . TRBV30 TRBD1 CAWSRDRWGGVGNTEAFF TGTGCCTGGAGTAGGGACAGGTGGGGTGGTGTGGGGAACACTGAAGCTTTCTTT
TRBJ1-1 . TRBV5-1 . CASSLGTKNTEAFF TGCGCCAGCAGCTTGGGGACGAAGAACACTGAAGCTTTCTTT
TRBJ2-5 . TRBV7-2 TRBD1 CASSRQTGGGETQYF TGTGCCAGCAGCCGTCAGACAGGGGGCGGAGAGACCCAGTACTTC
TRBJ1-2 . TRBV30 . CAWSPTRGYTF TGTGCCTGGAGTCCAACCCGCGGCTACACCTTC
TRBJ1-4 . TRBV4-1 . CASSHKGRAGEKLFF TGCGCCAGCAGCCACAAAGGACGTGCAGGGGAAAAACTGTTTTTT
TRBJ1-5 few TRBV9 . CASSGGEGQPQHF TGTGCCAGCTCCGGGGGGGAGGGTCAGCCCCAGCATTTT
TRBJ1-6 once TRBV5-4 . CASSPKAVGNSPLHF TGTGCCAGCAGCCCTAAGGCGGTCGGCAATTCACCCCTCCACTTT
TRBJ2-2 . TRBV28 . CASSLVSIRNRLRASGELFF TGTGCCAGCAGTTTAGTATCCATCAGAAACCGACTAAGGGCCTCCGGGGAGCTGTTTTTT
TRBJ2-7 . TRBV6-1 TRBD1 CASRRGTGSSYEQYF TGTGCCAGCAGGAGGGGGACAGGGAGCTCCTACGAGCAGTACTTC
TRBJ2-5 . TRBV5-1 TRBD2 CASSNGREGETQYF TGCGCCAGCAGCAACGGGCGGGAGGGGGAGACCCAGTACTTC
TRBJ1-5 . TRBV4-1 TRBD1 CASSQVGGQVYARNQPQHF TGCGCCAGCAGCCAAGTGGGAGGACAGGTCTATGCGAGGAATCAGCCCCAGCATTTT
TRBJ2-5 . TRBV30 TRBD2 CAWYGLAGETQYF TGTGCCTGGTACGGACTAGCTGGTGAGACCCAGTACTTC
TRBJ1-3 . TRBV9 TRBD1 CASSVGEGALGNTIYF TGTGCCAGCAGCGTAGGAGAGGGGGCGCTTGGAAACACCATATATTTT
TRBJ2-5 . TRBV19 . CASRVSGTTIETQYF TGTGCCAGTAGGGTCTCAGGGACCACAATAGAGACCCAGTACTTC
TRBJ1-6 . TRBV30 TRBD1 CAWTPQGDSPLHF TGTGCCTGGACTCCCCAGGGGGATTCACCCCTCCACTTT
TRBJ1-4 . TRBV5-1 TRBD1 CASSVSGGGEKLFF TGCGCCAGCAGCGTGTCAGGGGGCGGTGAAAAACTGTTTTTT
TRBJ2-3 . TRBV5-6 TRBD2 CASSLVLAGGLDTQYF TGTGCCAGCAGCTTGGTACTAGCGGGAGGGTTAGATACGCAGTATTTT
TRBJ1-1 . TRBV19 . CASSIPRGNSRTEAFF TGTGCCAGTAGTATACCCCGGGGAAACAGCCGAACTGAAGCTTTCTTT
TRBJ2-1 . TRBV13 TRBD2 CASSTASGIYYNEQFF TGTGCCAGCAGCACAGCTAGCGGGATTTACTACAATGAGCAGTTCTTC
TRBJ2-7 . TRBV7-9 TRBD1 CASSLAGTGDYEQYF TGTGCCAGCAGCTTAGCGGGGACAGGGGACTACGAGCAGTACTTC
TRBJ2-5 once TRBV5-4 . CASSLAGSKTQYF TGTGCCAGCAGCTTGGCTGGGTCCAAGACCCAGTACTTC
TRBJ1-2 . TRBV25-1 TRBD1 CASSVMDRDGYGYTF TGTGCCAGCAGTGTAATGGACAGGGATGGCTATGGCTACACCTTC
TRBJ2-3 . TRBV15 . CATSRAKSSEDTQYF TGTGCCACCAGCAGAGCTAAGTCTAGCGAAGATACGCAGTATTTT
TRBJ1-1 once TRBV29-1 . CSVGRSNTEAFF TGCAGCGTCGGACGGTCGAACACTGAAGCTTTCTTT
TRBJ2-2 . TRBV7-3 . CASSLTGELFF TGTGCCAGCAGCTTGACCGGGGAGCTGTTTTTT
TRBJ1-3 . TRBV7-8 TRBD1 CASSYGGGQTRVYF TGTGCCAGCAGCTACGGAGGGGGCCAAACTCGGGTATATTTT
TRBJ1-5 . TRBV28 . CASAKGGSNQPQHF TGTGCCAGCGCAAAGGGGGGTAGCAATCAGCCCCAGCATTTT
TRBJ2-7 . TRBV27 . CASRSVGVAYEQYF TGTGCCAGCAGGTCCGTGGGAGTCGCCTACGAGCAGTACTTC
TRBJ2-3 . TRBV2 . CASKLGFRTDTQYF TGTGCCAGCAAATTAGGATTCCGCACAGATACGCAGTATTTT
TRBJ2-5 . TRBV28 . CASSLLAEIQETQYF TGTGCCAGCAGTTTATTGGCGGAAATCCAAGAGACCCAGTACTTC
TRBJ1-5 . TRBV6-1 . CASKRQRDQPQHF TGTGCCAGCAAGAGACAGCGAGATCAGCCCCAGCATTTT
TRBJ1-2 . TRBV5-8 . CASSFGYGYTF TGTGCCAGCAGCTTTGGGTATGGCTACACCTTC
TRBJ2-2 once TRBV28 . CASSSPPSANTGELFF TGTGCCAGCAGTTCTCCCCCCTCCGCGAACACCGGGGAGCTGTTTTTT
TRBJ1-1 . TRBV4-1 . CASSQVAGSTEAFF TGCGCCAGCAGCCAAGTAGCGGGCAGCACTGAAGCTTTCTTT
TRBJ1-4 . TRBV9 . CASSPLGLPDEKLFF TGTGCCAGCAGCCCATTGGGCTTACCGGATGAAAAACTGTTTTTT
TRBJ2-3 . TRBV9 TRBD2 CASSALAGATDTQYF TGTGCCAGCAGCGCACTAGCGGGAGCGACAGATACGCAGTATTTT
TRBJ1-2 . TRBV27 TRBD1 CASSVNRGGRYGYTF TGTGCCAGCAGTGTAAACAGGGGGGGTCGTTATGGCTACACCTTC
TRBJ1-4 few TRBV5-1 . CASSLNLDGTIQGPNEKLFF TGCGCCAGCAGCTTGAACCTGGACGGGACAATTCAAGGACCAAATGAAAAACTGTTTTTT
TRBJ1-1 . TRBV19 . CASMEGILRNTEAFF TGTGCCAGTATGGAGGGAATCCTTCGGAACACTGAAGCTTTCTTT
TRBJ2-7 once TRBV4-1 . CASSPTGGRDYEQYF TGCGCCAGCAGCCCCACCGGTGGCAGGGACTACGAGCAGTACTTC
TRBJ1-5 . TRBV5-1 . CASSSSGGLGQPQHF TGCGCCAGCAGCTCTTCTGGGGGCTTGGGGCAGCCCCAGCATTTT
TRBJ1-2 few TRBV29-1 . CSVTTGSGGYTF TGCAGCGTTACTACAGGGTCCGGGGGCTACACCTTC
TRBJ1-1 . TRBV9 . CASSVDWNTEAFF TGTGCCAGCAGCGTCGACTGGAACACTGAAGCTTTCTTT